This T cell receptor (beta chain) was captured in a study of response to subunit inactivated influenza vaccine. The length of the CDR3 is 15 residues. Germline CDR1 reads DFQATT; CDR2 reads SNEGSKA (reference sequence). The ends lost 3 bases at V and 2 bases at J; junction bases unmatched: 6. TCRdb re-called the RT-PCR reads with MiXCR, one entry per CDR3 protein. The sample lists about 570,000 distinct CDR3 sequences, about 11% occurring once. This clonotype was counted many times. The same sample was also studied in work on T cells expressing NK-cell markers. From that paper: It was by 5'RACE template switching with UMIs that TCR beta cDNA was made.

The specimen comprised PBMCs from blood, sampled on the day of vaccination. The J gene is TRBJ2-3, the V gene TRBV20-1; the match to TRBD2 covers 9 bases. This receptor was taken from a man aged 45-65 years who received an inactivated influenza vaccine. The CDR3 DNA follows: TGCAGTGCTAGCCGACTAGCGGCATACACAGATACGCAGTATTTT. This codes for CSASRLAAYTDTQYF.